The 5 T cell receptor beta chains reported below all come from one sample, sequenced in a study of OX40 agonist ivuxolimab in advanced cancers. The repertoire was sequenced with immunoSEQ multiplex PCR; TCRdb's copy has only in-frame clones and lacks some. The sample comprises tens of thousands of clones, 80% to 90% of which are singletons, and over 11% rests with the top ten. The sequenced sample was CD4+ or CD8+ T cells sorted from blood, obtained in a trial of the OX40 agonist ivuxolimab. All receptors derive from an adult with an advanced solid tumor such as melanoma, head and neck, liver or kidney cancer.

The chain combines TRBV5-4 with TRBJ2-7; 10 bases are a match to TRBD1. This CDR3 has 14 residues. Germline-derived CDR1 and CDR2 are SGHNT and YYREEE (reference sequence). Losses at the gene ends were 2 bases for V and 3 bases for J; bases not matched to a gene: 2. This CDR3 is CASSFGTGDYEQYF. The CDR3 nucleotides are TGTGCCAGCAGCTTCGGGACAGGGGACTACGAGCAGTACTTC.

The chain recombines TRBV13 with TRBJ2-5, with D unclear. Germline loops: CDR1 PRHDT, CDR2 FYEKMQ (reference sequence). The ends were cut back, 3 bases at V and 5 bases at J, with 10 bases in the middle. The CDR3 consists of 13 residues. CDR3 DNA: TGTGCCAGCAGCTTCTACGTGGGGGAGACCCAGTACTTC. This sequence encodes CASSFYVGETQYF.

This chain links TRBV16 with TRBJ1-5; D remains ambiguous. This CDR3 region has 13 residues. Trimming pared 8 bases from V and 2 bases from J, leaving 10 bases between. Germline CDR1 and CDR2: KGHSY and FQNENV. CDR3 nucleotides: TGTGCCAGCGGGTCGGAGGGCAATCAGCCCCAGCATTTT. As protein: CASGSEGNQPQHF.

The chain employs TRBV30 and TRBJ2-7; the D is unclear. Between the trimmed V and J ends, which lost 2 bases and 3 bases, there was a span of 8 bases. The length of the CDR3 is 12 residues. Germline assignment: CDR1 GTSNPN and CDR2 SVGIG (reference sequence). CDR3 region: CAWSLDLYEQYF. The CDR3 nucleotides read TGTGCCTGGAGTTTGGACCTCTACGAGCAGTACTTC.

The genes are TRBV5-5 and TRBJ1-6; 10 nucleotides align to TRBD1. The junction had 8 bases not matched to a gene; V was cut back by 2 bases and J by 9 bases. Looked up from germline, CDR1 is SGHKS and CDR2 is YYEKEE (reference sequence). The CDR3 is 16 residues long. CDR3 coding DNA: TGTGCCAGCAGCTTACCGGGACAGGGGAAGGGTTCACCCCTCCACTTT. It yields the protein CASSLPGQGKGSPLHF.